These 10 T cell receptor beta chains were all obtained from the same sample, sequenced in a study of blood T cell repertoires in COVID-19. The protocol was immunoSEQ multiplex PCR, while the TCRdb copy is restricted to in-frame clones and leaves out a portion. The data show some 50,000 clones, 80% to 90% seen once. Source material: peripheral blood. These receptors were taken from a human donor in a cohort sampled during active COVID-19. The donor label of this sample is uncertain.

The chain combines TRBV4-3 with TRBJ2-7, with TRBD2 matching over 7 bases. Trimming at V came to 0 bases and at J to 1 base, leaving 9 bases not matched to a gene. The germline V gene has CDR1 LGHNA and CDR2 YSLEER. CDR3 length: 17 amino acids. The CDR3 reads CASSQDTPSGTSYEQYF. The DNA for the CDR3 is TGCGCCAGCAGCCAAGACACCCCTAGCGGAACTTCCTACGAGCAGTACTTC.

This rearrangement joins TRBV19 to TRBJ1-3, with D tentatively TRBD1 (6 bases). The V end was cut by 7 bases, the J end by 4 bases, with 14 bases between. The CDR3 spans 14 residues. The V gene's germline CDR1 is LNHDA and CDR2 SQIVND (reference sequence). The CDR3 DNA follows: TGTGCCAGTACTCAGGGGCTTGGAGGAAACACCATATATTTT. The encoded protein is CASTQGLGGNTIYF.

As DNA, the CDR3 is TGTGCCAGCTCACCACTACGGTTCTCCTACAATGAGCAGTTCTTC. Its translation is CASSPLRFSYNEQFF. V is TRBV18 and J is TRBJ2-1; no firm D call. Between the trimmed V and J ends, which lost 1 base and 0 bases, there was a span of 7 bases. CDR3 size: 15 residues. CDR1 and CDR2 from the germline V gene are KGHSH and LQKENI.

The chain links TRBV6-5 to TRBJ2-7; TRBD1 matches 12 bases. The CDR3 runs to 14 residues. Germline V gene sequence: CDR1 MNHEY, CDR2 SVGAGI. V trimming: 6 bases; J trimming: 3 bases; junction bases outside the gene matches: 3. CDR3: CASRRDRGLYEQYF. CDR3 in DNA: TGTGCCAGCAGACGGGACAGGGGGCTCTACGAGCAGTACTTC.

The rearrangement joins TRBV5-4 to TRBJ1-6; D perhaps matches TRBD1 (6 bases). Germline V gives CDR1 SGHNT, CDR2 YYREEE (reference sequence). This CDR3 spans 17 amino acids. The V end was cut by 4 bases, the J end by 7 bases, with 21 bases between. The CDR3 loop is CASSLFWGGGRNSPLHF. The CDR3 coding sequence is TGTGCCAGCAGCCTTTTCTGGGGGGGCGGCCGAAATTCACCCCTCCACTTT.

The chain joins TRBV6-5 to TRBJ1-6; TRBD1 might be the D (6 bases). Trimming removed 6 bases from V and 6 bases from J, with 12 bases in between. The CDR3 sequence is 14 residues long. The V gene's germline CDR1 is MNHEY and CDR2 SVGAGI. CDR3: CASSQDRLNSPLHF. The CDR3 DNA sequence: TGTGCCAGCAGCCAAGACAGGCTTAATTCACCCCTCCACTTT.

The chain recombines TRBV11-2 with TRBJ1-1, with D perhaps matching TRBD1 (6 bases). V was clipped by 5 bases and J by 5 bases, with 15 bases between them. The CDR3 spans 14 residues. CDR1 and CDR2 (germline): SGHAT, FQNNGV. The CDR3 DNA is TGTGCCAGCAGCCCCGGGGGGGGGCAGACTGAAGCTTTCTTT. Amino acid sequence: CASSPGGGQTEAFF.

DNA for the CDR3: TGTGCCAGCAGCAATCGGGTTAGCGGGGGGCCACCGACCCCAGATACGCAGTATTTT. This translates into CASSNRVSGGPPTPDTQYF. The chain carries TRBV21-1 and TRBJ2-3; the table's D gene call, TRBD2, was not cross checked with the DNA. TRBV21-1 constitutes a pseudogene. The CDR3 length is 19 residues.

This chain uses TRBV5-4 with TRBJ1-2; no firm D call. The V gene's germline CDR1 is SGHNT and CDR2 YYREEE (reference sequence). Trimming removed 4 bases at V and 3 bases at J, with 16 bases between. This CDR3 is 15 amino acids long. This CDR3 reads CASSLGGRGHYGYTF. Written as DNA, the CDR3 is TGTGCCAGCAGCCTCGGTGGACGAGGGCACTATGGCTACACCTTC.

This clone has just one count. As DNA, the CDR3 is TGTGCCAGCAGCCGAGACAGGGGGCTTATTTACGAGCAGTACTTC. It encodes CASSRDRGLIYEQYF. This sequence joins TRBV5-6 and TRBJ2-7; 10 nucleotides line up with TRBD1. The V segment lost 4 bases and the J segment 4 bases; nucleotides outside the gene matches: 8. Germline V gene lookup returns CDR1 SGHDT and CDR2 YYEEEE. This CDR3 is built from 15 residues. The variable domain in full, with the rest retrieved from reference TRBV5-6 and TRBJ2-7, is DAGVTQSPTHLIKTRGQQVTLRCSPKSGHDTVSWYQQALGQGPQFIFQYYEEEERQRGNFPDRFSGHQFPNYSSELNVNALLLGDSALYLCASSRDRGLIYEQYFGPGTRLTVT.